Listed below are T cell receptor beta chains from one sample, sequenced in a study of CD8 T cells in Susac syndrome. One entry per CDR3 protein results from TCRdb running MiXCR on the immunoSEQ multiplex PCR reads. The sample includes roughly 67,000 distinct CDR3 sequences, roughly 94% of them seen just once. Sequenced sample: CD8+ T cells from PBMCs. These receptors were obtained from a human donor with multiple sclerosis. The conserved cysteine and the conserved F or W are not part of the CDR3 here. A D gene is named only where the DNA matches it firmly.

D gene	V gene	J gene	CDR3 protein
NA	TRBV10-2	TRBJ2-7	ASSEGGYEQY
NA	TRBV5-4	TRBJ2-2	ASSLWGELF
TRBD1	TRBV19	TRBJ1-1	ASSLTGGEAF
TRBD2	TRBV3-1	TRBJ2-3	ASSQAQRGTDTQY
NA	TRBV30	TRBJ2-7	AWREDRTTYEQY
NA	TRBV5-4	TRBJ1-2	ASSPEQDALNYGYT
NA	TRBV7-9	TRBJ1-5	ASSSPGRKQPQH
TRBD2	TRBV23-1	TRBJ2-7	ASSQSGTSFTPSSYEQY
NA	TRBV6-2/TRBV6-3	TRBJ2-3	ASSYSRDTRTQY
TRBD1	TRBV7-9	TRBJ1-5	ASSDFLGDSDSNQPQH
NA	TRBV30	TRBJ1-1	AWSWGENTEAF
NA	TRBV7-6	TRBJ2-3	ASSLKGREADTQY
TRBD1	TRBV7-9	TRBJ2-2	ASSITGGAGTGELF
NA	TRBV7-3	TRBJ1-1	ASSFIMDSKAF
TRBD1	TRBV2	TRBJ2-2	ASSEGWTGGTGELF
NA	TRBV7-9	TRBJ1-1	ASSRQDEAF